This T cell receptor (beta chain) is from a study of Graves' ophthalmopathy and Graves' hyperthyroidism. This clonotype was seen at least ten times. V was clipped by 1 base and J by 0 bases, with 8 bases between them. Germline V gene lookup returns CDR1 SGHRS and CDR2 YFSETQ. CDR3 length: 16 residues. As the template, RNA transcripts were used to amplify TCR beta CDR3 regions. Second-round multiplex PCR followed a first-round RT-PCR using HTBI primers. TCRdb redid the calling of the multiplex PCR reads with MiXCR, one entry per CDR3 protein. The table lists tens of thousands of distinct CDR3 sequences, approximately 50% of them singletons.

Sequencing was performed on peripheral blood. The rearrangement joins TRBV5-1 to TRBJ1-6; no clear D gene. This receptor was identified in an adult woman with Graves' ophthalmopathy. The CDR3 sequence: CASSLYGSSYNSPLHF. For the CDR3, the DNA is TGCGCCAGCAGCTTGTATGGGAGCTCCTATAATTCACCCCTCCACTTT.